This T cell receptor (beta chain) derives from a study of a mutant IDH1 vaccine in newly diagnosed glioma. Only in-frame clones appear in the TCRdb table, and some are missing; sequencing was by immunoSEQ multiplex PCR. The repertoire holds some 62,000 clones, with around 83% as singletons. The time point here: week 47, end of study. A 20-mer mutant IDH1 peptide at 300 ug was injected subcutaneously with topical imiquimod. The CDR3 is 15 amino acids. Between the trimmed V and J ends, which lost 1 base and 2 bases, there was a span of 9 bases. Germline V gene lookup returns CDR1 PRHDT and CDR2 FYEKMQ (reference sequence). There are a few counts of this clone. Its antigen is unknown.

The source of this sequence is a young man with glioma. The V call is TRBV13, the J call TRBJ2-1, with D perhaps being TRBD1 or TRBD2 (6 bases each). Sequenced material: PBMCs, taken from a glioma patient whose treatment included an IDH1 peptide vaccine. CDR3 amino acids: CASSLEGGPYNEQFF. CDR3 DNA: TGTGCCAGCAGCTTAGAAGGGGGGCCCTACAATGAGCAGTTCTTC.